This entry lists 14 T cell receptor beta chains sequenced from one sample in a study of T-cell reconstitution after alpha-beta-depleted transplantation in children. Unique molecular identifiers were used to barcode this TCRbeta library. Each CDR3 protein gets one entry after TCRdb re-called the PCR reads with MiXCR. This sample has roughly 500,000 distinct CDR3 sequences, with about a sixth found just once. The starting material was PBMCs from the stem cell graft donor, obtained from the stem cell graft. These receptors came from a human donor who donated a stem cell graft to a child with acute lymphoblastic leukemia.

This clonotype has at least ten counts. This chain uses TRBV20-1 with TRBJ2-3, with 8 bases matching TRBD2. V was clipped by 4 bases and J by 1 base; unmatched bases: 7. Germline V gene data show CDR1 as DFQATT and CDR2 as SNEGSKA (reference sequence). There are 15 residues in the CDR3. The CDR3, as DNA: TGCAGTGCTAATAGCGGGAAAGCCGGCACAGATACGCAGTATTTT. The encoded protein is CSANSGKAGTDTQYF.

This chain uses TRBV20-1 with TRBJ2-5; 7 bases line up with TRBD2. Trimming removed 3 bases from V and 4 bases from J; junction bases left unmatched: 8. The CDR3 consists of 14 residues. Per germline, CDR1 DFQATT and CDR2 SNEGSKA (reference sequence). CDR3 loop: CSARKGGRGETQYF. The CDR3 nucleotides are TGCAGTGCTAGGAAGGGCGGGAGAGGAGAGACCCAGTACTTC.

This clonotype was recorded a few times. The rearrangement uses TRBV27 and TRBJ2-1, with 7 positions matching TRBD2. The V gene end was trimmed by 6 bases and the J gene end by 0 bases; junction bases not matched to a gene: 11. The V gene's germline CDR1 is MNHEY and CDR2 SMNVEV (reference sequence). CDR3 length: 17 residues. CDR3: CASSPIAGSSSYNEQFF. The CDR3 DNA reads as TGTGCCAGCAGCCCAATAGCGGGCTCTAGCTCCTACAATGAGCAGTTCTTC.

This rearrangement joins TRBV20-1 to TRBJ2-1; 10 nucleotides line up with TRBD2. CDR1 and CDR2 from the germline V gene are DFQATT and SNEGSKA (reference sequence). The CDR3 length is 14 residues. With 5 bases clipped from V and 5 bases from J, the junction kept 6 bases outside the gene matches. The CDR3 DNA reads TGCAGTGCTCCCGGGACTAGCGAAAACAATGAGCAGTTCTTC. This sequence encodes CSAPGTSENNEQFF.

In its sample, this clonotype was seen a few times. This sequence joins TRBV5-6 and TRBJ2-1; 7 nucleotides align to TRBD1. CDR3 size: 15 residues. Germline lookup yields CDR1 SGHDT and CDR2 YYEEEE. The V and J ends lost 4 bases and 4 bases, in that order; junction bases with no gene match: 8. This chain's CDR3 is CASSLPGTAYNEQFF. CDR3 nucleotides: TGTGCCAGCAGCCTCCCCGGGACAGCTTACAATGAGCAGTTCTTC.

The V and J genes are TRBV7-9 and TRBJ2-1, with D hard to call. V lost 4 bases to trimming and J lost 10 bases, with 5 bases between them. The CDR3 contains 10 residues. Looked up from germline, CDR1 is SEHNR and CDR2 is FQNEAQ (reference sequence). CDR3 protein: CASSSKEQFF. The CDR3 DNA reads as TGTGCCAGCAGCTCAAAGGAGCAGTTCTTC.

J is TRBJ2-3 and V is TRBV5-5; D is unclear. V lost 3 bases and J 6 bases, leaving 8 bases between the germline ends. This CDR3 is 12 amino acids long. Per the germline V gene, CDR1 is SGHKS and CDR2 is YYEKEE (reference sequence). Here the CDR3 reads CASSSNWDTQYF. CDR3 DNA sequence: TGTGCCAGCAGCTCCAATTGGGATACGCAGTATTTT.

This clonotype occurred a few times. The V gene is TRBV18, the J gene TRBJ2-7; D perhaps matches TRBD2 (5 bases). The germline CDR1 and CDR2 sequences are KGHSH and LQKENI. V was trimmed by 2 bases and J by 2 bases, leaving 10 bases between them. This CDR3 comprises 14 residues. The DNA of the CDR3 is TGTGCCAGCTCACCAACACGGGGTCCCTACGAGCAGTACTTC. Its protein product is CASSPTRGPYEQYF.

In this sample, this clonotype turned up many times. The chain links TRBV27 to TRBJ2-4, with TRBD2 as a possible D gene (5 bases). V dropped 6 bases and J dropped 9 bases, with 15 bases sitting between them. This CDR3 is built from 13 residues. CDR1 and CDR2 from the germline V gene are MNHEY and SMNVEV (reference sequence). The CDR3: CASSTGDLGIQYF. In DNA, the CDR3 is TGTGCCAGCAGCACCGGGGATCTGGGCATTCAGTACTTC.

This sequence joins TRBV29-1 and TRBJ1-2, with unresolved D. Trimming removed 6 bases from V and 0 bases from J, with 14 bases in between. Germline CDR1 and CDR2: SQVTM and ANQGSEA. This CDR3 comprises 14 residues. The CDR3 sequence: CSVPKVVANYGYTF. The CDR3 DNA reads TGCAGCGTCCCGAAGGTGGTAGCTAACTATGGCTACACCTTC.

In its sample, this clonotype was seen a few times. The chain has TRBV25-1 and TRBJ2-7; 11 positions agree with TRBD2. The CDR3 has 21 residues. Germline V gene sequence: CDR1 MGHDK, CDR2 SYGVNS. Trimming cost V 4 bases and J 2 bases; bases outside gene matches: 22. CDR3 in amino acids: CASSGFAVRQGTSGGPYEQYF. DNA of the CDR3: TGTGCCAGCAGTGGGTTCGCCGTCAGACAGGGTACTAGCGGGGGACCCTACGAGCAGTACTTC.

This clonotype has more than one count but fewer than ten. This chain uses TRBV20-1 with TRBJ2-7; no clear D. In germline, CDR1 is DFQATT, CDR2 SNEGSKA (reference sequence). The CDR3 runs to 14 residues. V lost 6 bases, J lost 0 bases, and 15 bases lay in between. Written as DNA, the CDR3 is TGCAGTGCCCTATCCCAGACGGGCTCCTACGAGCAGTACTTC. It translates to CSALSQTGSYEQYF.

The gene calls are TRBV7-3 and TRBJ2-5, with TRBD2 matching over 8 bases. Trimming at V came to 3 bases and at J to 2 bases, leaving 11 bases not matched to a gene. The germline CDR1 and CDR2 sequences are SGHTA and FQGTGA. The CDR3 runs 17 residues. The CDR3 region has the DNA TGTGCCAGCAGCTTGGATGTGCGAGCGGGAGTACAAGAGACCCAGTACTTC. It encodes CASSLDVRAGVQETQYF.

The chain carries TRBV20-1 and TRBJ2-3, with 13 bases aligning to TRBD2. There are 20 residues in the CDR3. Per germline, CDR1 DFQATT and CDR2 SNEGSKA (reference sequence). The V gene end was trimmed by 6 bases and the J gene end by 5 bases; junction bases not matched to a gene: 23. The DNA for the CDR3 is TGCAGTGCCACTACTCTCGGACTAGCGGGAGATGTCAATGTTGGAGATACGCAGTATTTT. Translating it yields CSATTLGLAGDVNVGDTQYF.